This T cell receptor beta chain was captured in a study of T cell responses to AZD1222 COVID-19 vaccine. Libraries were prepared by immunoSEQ multiplex PCR; TCRdb keeps only in-frame clonotypes and omits some of them. The sample records some 87,000 clones, around 91% being singletons. The receptor was isolated from an adult in good health. This specimen was peripheral blood, taken on day 0 of MenACWY control vaccination.

In nucleotides, the CDR3 is TGTGCCAGCAGTGCTCTAGCGGGCTCCTACAATGAGCAGTTCTTC. Translated, it gives CASSALAGSYNEQFF. The chain joins TRBV6-6 to TRBJ2-1; 8 nucleotides align to TRBD2. V gave up 5 bases and J gave up 0 bases; unmatched junction bases: 3. CDR1 MNHNY and CDR2 SVGAGI come from the germline V gene (reference sequence). This CDR3 spans 15 amino acids.